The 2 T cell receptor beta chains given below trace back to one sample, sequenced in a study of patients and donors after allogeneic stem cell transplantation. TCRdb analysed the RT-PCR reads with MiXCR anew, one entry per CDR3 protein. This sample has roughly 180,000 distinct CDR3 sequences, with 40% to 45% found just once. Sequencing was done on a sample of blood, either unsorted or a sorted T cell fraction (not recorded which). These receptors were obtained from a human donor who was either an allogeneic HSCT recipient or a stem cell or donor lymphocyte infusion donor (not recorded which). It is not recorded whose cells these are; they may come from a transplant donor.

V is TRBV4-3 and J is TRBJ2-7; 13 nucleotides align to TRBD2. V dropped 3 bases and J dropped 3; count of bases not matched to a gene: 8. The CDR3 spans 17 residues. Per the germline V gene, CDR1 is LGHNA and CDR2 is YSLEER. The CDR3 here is CASSQGTGTSGNYEQYF. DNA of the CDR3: TGCGCCAGCAGCCAGGGTACCGGGACTAGCGGGAACTACGAGCAGTACTTC.

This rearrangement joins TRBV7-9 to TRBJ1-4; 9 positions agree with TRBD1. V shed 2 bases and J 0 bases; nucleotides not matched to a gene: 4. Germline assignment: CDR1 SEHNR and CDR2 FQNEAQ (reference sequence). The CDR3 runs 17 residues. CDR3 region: CASSLRTGDATNEKLFF. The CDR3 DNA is TGTGCCAGCAGCTTAAGGACAGGGGATGCAACTAATGAAAAACTGTTTTTT.